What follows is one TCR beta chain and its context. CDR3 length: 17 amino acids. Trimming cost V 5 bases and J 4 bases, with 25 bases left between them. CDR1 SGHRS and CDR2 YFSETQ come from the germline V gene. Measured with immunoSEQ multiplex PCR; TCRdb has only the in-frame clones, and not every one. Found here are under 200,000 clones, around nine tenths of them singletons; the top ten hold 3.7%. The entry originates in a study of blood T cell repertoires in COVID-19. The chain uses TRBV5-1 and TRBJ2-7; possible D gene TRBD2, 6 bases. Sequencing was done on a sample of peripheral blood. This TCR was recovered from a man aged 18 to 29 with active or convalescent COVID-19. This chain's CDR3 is CASSLREGLSLPYEQYF. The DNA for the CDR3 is TGCGCCAGCAGTTTGCGGGAAGGACTCTCTCTCCCGTACGAGCAGTACTTC.